The clone carrying this T cell receptor beta chain was counted between two and nine times. The data stem from a study of metastatic and nonmetastatic thyroid tumors. Trimming cost V 5 bases and J 3 bases, with 15 bases left between them. This CDR3 has 15 amino acids. There were no patients who had received any treatment before thyroid surgery. TCRdb ran MiXCR on the PCR reads. Of some 30,000 clones listed, 33% were seen once; the top ten hold more than 15%. The sample taken for sequencing was tumor tissue. The TCR was taken from a female donor with papillary thyroid cancer or a benign thyroid nodule (not recorded which). Some clones in this sample may be carry-over from other donors' samples. This chain joins TRBV12-3 or TRBV12-4 and TRBJ2-3; perhaps TRBD2 as D (6 bases). CDR3 coding DNA: TGTGCCAGCAGTGGACGGGAGTGGGTGACAGATACGCAGTATTTT. Its translation is CASSGREWVTDTQYF.